Below, 16 T cell receptor beta chains from the same sample are listed, as sequenced in a study of HIV-infected patients and healthy controls. Alpha and beta constant-region primers primed reverse transcription of 400 to 500 ng RNA. Separate chain-specific third strand synthesis with multiplexing indices produced the alpha and beta libraries. TCRdb reanalysed the 5' RACE reads using MiXCR and keeps one entry per CDR3 protein. The sample includes approximately 14,000 distinct CDR3 sequences, 9.9% of them seen just once. No cell fractionation was done, so the repertoire covers all unsorted peripheral blood T cells. The sequenced material came from blood. The receptors derive from an adult in good health.

This clonotype was detected many times. The chain has TRBV6-5 and TRBJ1-2; 9 bases fit TRBD1. Trimming removed 3 bases from V and 5 bases from J; junction bases left unmatched: 13. CDR3 length: 17 amino acids. Germline lookup yields CDR1 MNHEY and CDR2 SVGAGI. The CDR3 here is CASSYHRTGTGMYGYTF. CDR3 DNA: TGTGCCAGCAGTTATCACCGGACCGGGACAGGGATGTATGGCTACACCTTC.

Relative to its sample, this clonotype is medium-sized (0.01 to 0.1%). CDR3 loop: CSAKEGGSAEAFF. The CDR3, as DNA: TGCAGTGCGAAGGAGGGGGGGAGCGCTGAAGCTTTCTTT. J is TRBJ1-1 and V is TRBV20-1; possible D gene TRBD1, 6 bases. The length of the CDR3 is 13 residues. V lost 6 bases to trimming and J lost 6 bases, with 17 bases between them. Germline CDR1 DFQATT, CDR2 SNEGSKA (reference sequence).

By its share, this clonotype is medium-sized. The chain is built from TRBV12-3 or TRBV12-4 and TRBJ2-7; D tentatively fits TRBD1 or TRBD2 (6 bases each). The V gene lost 6 bases and the J gene lost 3 bases, with 12 bases spanning the gap. The CDR3 contains 13 residues. CDR3 nucleotide sequence: TGTGCCAGCAGGCCAGGGGAGGACTACGAGCAGTACTTC. This codes for CASRPGEDYEQYF.

By sample fraction, this clonotype is medium-sized (0.01 to 0.1%). The V gene is TRBV28, the J gene TRBJ2-5, with D perhaps TRBD2 (5 bases). Per the germline V gene, CDR1 is MDHEN and CDR2 is SYDVKM. The germline V and J ends were trimmed by 10 bases and 5 bases, with 14 bases remaining between them. The CDR3 contains 12 residues. The CDR3 DNA is TGTGCCAACGGACGGGGAAGGGAGACCCAGTACTTC. Its protein is CANGRGRETQYF.

This clonotype is medium-sized (0.01 to 0.1%) in the sample. The chain uses TRBV20-1 and TRBJ2-3, with 12 bases fitting TRBD2. Germline V gene data show CDR1 as DFQATT and CDR2 as SNEGSKA (reference sequence). V trimming: 3 bases; J trimming: 4 bases; junction bases outside the gene matches: 5. The CDR3 totals 15 residues. CDR3 amino acids: CSARQPSGRADTQYF. CDR3 bases: TGCAGTGCTAGGCAGCCTAGCGGGAGGGCAGATACGCAGTATTTT.

This clonotype is medium-sized within its sample. V gene TRBV7-2 combines with J gene TRBJ2-3; 10 nucleotides agree with TRBD1. V shed 0 bases, J shed 5 bases, and the junction held 5 bases outside the gene matches. The germline gives CDR1 SGHTA, CDR2 FQGNSA. The CDR3 has 16 residues. CDR3 nucleotides: TGTGCCAGCAGCTTAGCCCCGACAGGGGGCAGAGATACGCAGTATTTT. Amino acid sequence: CASSLAPTGGRDTQYF.

This clonotype was seen repeatedly, ten times or more. The J gene is TRBJ1-6, the V gene TRBV20-1; D not resolved. The germline gives CDR1 DFQATT, CDR2 SNEGSKA (reference sequence). V lost 2 bases and J lost 4, with 24 bases in between. This CDR3 is built from 19 residues. DNA of the CDR3: TGCAGTGCTAGACTACCGACTCCAGGAGGGAGGAAATATAATTCACCCCTCCACTTT. This codes for CSARLPTPGGRKYNSPLHF.

This clonotype was seen repeatedly, ten times or more. The chain uses TRBV14 and TRBJ2-6; D is perhaps TRBD2 (6 bases). Deletions cut 3 bases from V and 0 bases from J, with 21 bases between. From germline, CDR1 is SGHDN and CDR2 FVKESK. The CDR3 is 20 amino acids. In DNA, the CDR3 is TGTGCCAGCAGCCACTACCCATCGGGAGCTATGGTCTCTGGGGCCAACGTCCTGACTTTC. Translated: CASSHYPSGAMVSGANVLTF.

This clonotype was counted at least ten times. The V call is TRBV7-9, the J call TRBJ2-7; 9 bases are a match to TRBD1. The CDR3 is made up of 15 amino acids. J was trimmed by 3 bases and V by 1 base; bases with no gene match: 4. Per germline, CDR1 SEHNR and CDR2 FQNEAQ (reference sequence). CDR3 bases: TGTGCCAGCAGCTTAGAGGGGACAGGGAACTACGAGCAGTACTTC. Protein product: CASSLEGTGNYEQYF.

The count of this clonotype is one. The rearrangement links TRBV7-9 to TRBJ2-3; D is unclear. The CDR3 spans 18 residues. Trimming pared 0 bases from V and 3 bases from J, leaving 19 bases between. Germline CDR1 and CDR2: SEHNR and FQNEAQ (reference sequence). CDR3 amino acids: CASSLAPLSVSTTDTQYF. Here the CDR3 DNA reads TGTGCCAGCAGCTTAGCCCCACTGAGCGTTTCGACGACAGATACGCAGTATTTT.

The chain has TRBV4-1 and TRBJ2-7; D is perhaps TRBD2 (6 bases). Germline CDR1 is MGHRA and CDR2 is YSYEKL. This CDR3 region has 13 residues. V lost 8 bases and J 7 bases, leaving 18 bases between the germline ends. The CDR3 sequence: CASRGKGDREQYF. The CDR3, as DNA: TGCGCCAGCCGCGGGAAAGGGGATCGGGAGCAGTACTTC.

This clonotype was detected many times. This rearrangement joins TRBV28 to TRBJ2-7; 8 bases map to TRBD2. V lost 5 bases and J lost 0; bases outside the gene matches: 6. The germline V gene has CDR1 MDHEN and CDR2 SYDVKM. CDR3 length equals 15 residues. This CDR3 is CASSILGGGSYEQYF. The DNA for the CDR3 is TGTGCCAGCAGTATCCTCGGGGGGGGCTCCTACGAGCAGTACTTC.

Notes on this clonotype: A much larger clone differs by one base, so this may be a read error. Here the CDR3 reads CASSEADGETQYF. As DNA, the CDR3 is TGTGCCAGCAGCGAGGCGGACGGAGAGACCCAGTACTTC. This chain joins TRBV7-9 and TRBJ2-5; D is uncertain. Germline V lookup: CDR1 SEHNR, CDR2 FQNEAQ (reference sequence). This CDR3 region has 13 residues. V shed 5 bases and J shed 4 bases, with 11 bases lying between them.

In its sample, this clonotype was seen many times. The gene calls are TRBV4-2 and TRBJ1-5; no reliable D call. The V and J ends lost 0 bases and 9 bases respectively, with 15 bases between them. The CDR3 spans 15 residues. The V gene's germline CDR1 is LGHNA and CDR2 YNFKEQ. The CDR3 is CASSQDLLGKAPQHF. The CDR3 DNA reads as TGTGCCAGCAGCCAAGATCTTTTAGGGAAAGCGCCCCAGCATTTT.

In the case of this clonotype: This could be a read error, since a much larger clone is one nucleotide away. This chain joins TRBV6-2 or TRBV6-3 and TRBJ2-5; no firm D call. Germline V CDR1 and CDR2: MNHEY, SVGEGT. The length of the CDR3 is 13 residues. The CDR3 spells CASSSVVQETHYF. In DNA, the CDR3 is TGTGCCAGCAGTTCGGTTGTCCAAGAGACCCATTACTTC.

This clonotype came up many times. The chain carries TRBV7-3 and TRBJ1-1, with D unresolved. The CDR3 is 14 residues long. Germline V gene lookup returns CDR1 SGHTA and CDR2 FQGTGA. Between the trimmed V and J ends, which lost 5 bases and 2 bases, there was a span of 12 bases. DNA of the CDR3: TGTGCCAGCAGCGAATCCGGGGTAAACACTGAAGCTTTCTTT. This gives the protein CASSESGVNTEAFF.